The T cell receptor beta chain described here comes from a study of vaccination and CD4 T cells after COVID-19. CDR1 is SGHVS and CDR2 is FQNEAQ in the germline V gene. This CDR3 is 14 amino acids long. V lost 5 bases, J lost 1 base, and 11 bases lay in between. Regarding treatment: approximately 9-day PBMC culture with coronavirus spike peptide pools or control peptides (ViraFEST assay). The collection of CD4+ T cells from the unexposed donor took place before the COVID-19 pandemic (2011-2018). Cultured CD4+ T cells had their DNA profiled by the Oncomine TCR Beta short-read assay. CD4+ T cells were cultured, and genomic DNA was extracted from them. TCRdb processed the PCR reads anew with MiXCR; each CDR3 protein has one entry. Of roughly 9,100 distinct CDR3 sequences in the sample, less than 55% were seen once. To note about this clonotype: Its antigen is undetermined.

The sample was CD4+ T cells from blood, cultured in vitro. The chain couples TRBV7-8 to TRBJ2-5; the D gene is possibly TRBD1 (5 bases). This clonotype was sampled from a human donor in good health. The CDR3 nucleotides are TGTGCCAGCAGCCCTAGACAGCTCCAAGAGACCCAGTACTTC. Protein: CASSPRQLQETQYF. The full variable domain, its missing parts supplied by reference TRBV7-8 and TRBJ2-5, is GAGVSQSPRYKVAKRGQDVALRCDPISGHVSLFWYQQALGQGPEFLTYFQNEAQLDKSGLPSDRFFAERPEGSVSTLKIQRTQQEDSAVYLCASSPRQLQETQYFGPGTRLLVL.